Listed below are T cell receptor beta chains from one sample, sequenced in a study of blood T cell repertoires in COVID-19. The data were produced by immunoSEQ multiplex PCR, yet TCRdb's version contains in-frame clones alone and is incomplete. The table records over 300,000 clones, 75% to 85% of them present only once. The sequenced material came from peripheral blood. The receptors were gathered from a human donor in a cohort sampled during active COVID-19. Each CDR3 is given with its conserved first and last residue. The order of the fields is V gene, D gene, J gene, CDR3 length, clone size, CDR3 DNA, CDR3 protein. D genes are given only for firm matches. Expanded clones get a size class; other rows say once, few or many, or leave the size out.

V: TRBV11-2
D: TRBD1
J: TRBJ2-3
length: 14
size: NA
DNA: TGTGCCAGCAGCTTGGGACAGTTCACAGATACGCAGTATTTT
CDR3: CASSLGQFTDTQYF

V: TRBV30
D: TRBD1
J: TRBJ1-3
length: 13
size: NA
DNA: TGTGCCGGGAAGGACAGGGCGATAAACACCATATATTTT
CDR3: CAGKDRAINTIYF

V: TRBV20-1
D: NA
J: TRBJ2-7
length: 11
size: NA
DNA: TGCAGTGCTTCGGACAGCCGCGAGCAGTACTTC
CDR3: CSASDSREQYF

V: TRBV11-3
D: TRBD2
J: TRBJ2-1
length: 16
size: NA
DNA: TGTGCCAGCAGCCCGAATTTAGCGGGGGCGAACAATGAGCAGTTCTTC
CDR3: CASSPNLAGANNEQFF

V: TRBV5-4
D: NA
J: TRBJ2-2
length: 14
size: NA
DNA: TGTGCCAGCAGCTCGGGACAAGACACCGGGGAGCTGTTTTTT
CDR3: CASSSGQDTGELFF

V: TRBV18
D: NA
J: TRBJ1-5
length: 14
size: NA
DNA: TGTGCCAGCTCCCTGTGGGGGGACAATCAGCCCCAGCATTTT
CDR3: CASSLWGDNQPQHF

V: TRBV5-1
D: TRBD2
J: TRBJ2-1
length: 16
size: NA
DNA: TGCGCCAGCAGCCGAAGTAGCGGGATCGATTACAATGAGCAGTTCTTC
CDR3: CASSRSSGIDYNEQFF

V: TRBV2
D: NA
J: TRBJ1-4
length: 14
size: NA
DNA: TGTGCCAGCAGACAGGGACAATTTGGTGAAAAACTGTTTTTT
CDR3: CASRQGQFGEKLFF

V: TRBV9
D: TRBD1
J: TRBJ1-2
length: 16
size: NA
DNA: TGTGCCAGCAGCACCCGAAGGGACAGGGAAGACTATGGCTACACCTTC
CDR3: CASSTRRDREDYGYTF

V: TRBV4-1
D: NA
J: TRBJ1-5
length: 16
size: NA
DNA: TGCGCCAGCAGCCAAGAACCAGGGGCAAGCAATCAGCCCCAGCATTTT
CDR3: CASSQEPGASNQPQHF

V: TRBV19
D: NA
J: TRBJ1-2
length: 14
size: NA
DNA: TGTGCCAGTAGTATAGTCCAGGGCGGCTATGGCTACACCTTC
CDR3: CASSIVQGGYGYTF

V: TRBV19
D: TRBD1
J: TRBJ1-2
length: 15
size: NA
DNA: TGTGCCAGTAGGCCACAGGGGGCGAGGGACTATGGCTACACCTTC
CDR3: CASRPQGARDYGYTF

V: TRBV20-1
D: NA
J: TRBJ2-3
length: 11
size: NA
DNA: TGCAGTGCTAGAAAATCTGATACGCAGTATTTT
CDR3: CSARKSDTQYF

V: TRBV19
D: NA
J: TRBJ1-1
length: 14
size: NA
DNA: TGTGCCAGTACCCCAACAGTTAAGAACACTGAAGCTTTCTTT
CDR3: CASTPTVKNTEAFF

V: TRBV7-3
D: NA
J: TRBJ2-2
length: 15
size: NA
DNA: TGTGCCAGCAGCTTTCACAGGGCCGGAACCGGGGAGCTGTTTTTT
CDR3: CASSFHRAGTGELFF

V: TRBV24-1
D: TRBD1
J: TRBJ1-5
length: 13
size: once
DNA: TGTGCCACCAGTGGAACAGGGGGCAAGCCCCAGCATTTT
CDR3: CATSGTGGKPQHF

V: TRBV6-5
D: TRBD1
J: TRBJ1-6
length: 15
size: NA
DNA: TGTGCCAGCAGGAAGGAGGGACAGGGTAATTCACCCCTCCACTTT
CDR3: CASRKEGQGNSPLHF

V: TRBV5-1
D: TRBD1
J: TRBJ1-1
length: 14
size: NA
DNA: TGCGCCAGCAGCTTTACAGGGGGAGTCCCTGAAGCTTTCTTT
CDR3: CASSFTGGVPEAFF

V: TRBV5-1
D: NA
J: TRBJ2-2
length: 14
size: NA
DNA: TGCGCCAGCAGCTTGGGACAGAACACCGGGGAGCTGTTTTTT
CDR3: CASSLGQNTGELFF

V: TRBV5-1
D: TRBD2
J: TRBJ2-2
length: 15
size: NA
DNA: TGCGCCAGCGGACTAGCGGAGCTGAACACCGGGGAGCTGTTTTTT
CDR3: CASGLAELNTGELFF

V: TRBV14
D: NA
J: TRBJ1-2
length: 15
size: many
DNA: TGTGCCAGCAGCCAAGCGAGCAGGGGAGTGGGTGGCTACACCTTC
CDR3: CASSQASRGVGGYTF

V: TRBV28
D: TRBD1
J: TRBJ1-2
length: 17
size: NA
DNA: TGTGCCAGCAGTTCGCTAATAGACAGGGTTAAAAACTATGGCTACACCTTC
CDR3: CASSSLIDRVKNYGYTF

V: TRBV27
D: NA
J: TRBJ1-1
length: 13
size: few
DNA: TGTGCCAGCAGTTTAAGGGGCAACACTGAAGCTTTCTTT
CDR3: CASSLRGNTEAFF

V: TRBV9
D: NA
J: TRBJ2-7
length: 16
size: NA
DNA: TGTGCCAGCAGCTCAGGAATGGGGAGGTCCCCTACGAAGCAGTACTTC
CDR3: CASSSGMGRSPTKQYF

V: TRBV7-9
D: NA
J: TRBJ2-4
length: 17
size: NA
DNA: TGTGCCAGCAGCCCGACGGACAGCGTCCTAGCCAAAAACATTCAGTACTTC
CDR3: CASSPTDSVLAKNIQYF

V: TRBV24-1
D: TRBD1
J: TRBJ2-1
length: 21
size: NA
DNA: TGTGCCACCAGTGATTTCTCCGGGACAGGGGCCCCCCAATCCTCCTACAATGAGCAGTTCTTC
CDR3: CATSDFSGTGAPQSSYNEQFF

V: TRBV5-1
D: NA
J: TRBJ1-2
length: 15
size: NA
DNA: TGCGCCAGCAGCTTGAGGTCAGGGGCTAACTATGGCTACACCTTC
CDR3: CASSLRSGANYGYTF

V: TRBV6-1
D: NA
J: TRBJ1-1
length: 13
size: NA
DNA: TGTGCCAGCAGTGACCTTGGAGGAGGCAAAGCTTTCTTT
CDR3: CASSDLGGGKAFF

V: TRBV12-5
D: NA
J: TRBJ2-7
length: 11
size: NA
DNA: TGTGCTAGTGGACACAGGTACGAGCAGTACTTC
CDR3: CASGHRYEQYF

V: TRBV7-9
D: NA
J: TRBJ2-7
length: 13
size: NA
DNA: TGTGCCAGCAGGGCCGGACACCTCTTCGAGCAGTACTTC
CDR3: CASRAGHLFEQYF

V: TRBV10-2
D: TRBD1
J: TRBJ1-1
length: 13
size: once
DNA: TGCGCCAGCAGATCGGACAGGGTAGAGGAAGCTTTCTTT
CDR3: CASRSDRVEEAFF

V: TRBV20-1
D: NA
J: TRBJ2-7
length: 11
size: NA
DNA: TGCAGTGCTGGAGATAGCTACGAGCAGTACTTC
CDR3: CSAGDSYEQYF

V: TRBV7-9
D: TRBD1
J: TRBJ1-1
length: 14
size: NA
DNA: TGTGCCAGCAGCTCGACAGGGGGCGTCCCTGAAGCTTTCTTT
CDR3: CASSSTGGVPEAFF

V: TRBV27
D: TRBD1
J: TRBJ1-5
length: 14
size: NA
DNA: TGTGCCAGCAGTTTATTGACAGGGGCACAGCCCCAGCATTTT
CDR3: CASSLLTGAQPQHF

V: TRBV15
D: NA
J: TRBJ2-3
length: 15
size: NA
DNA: TGTGCCACCAGCAGAGTGGATGCCTTGGGCGATACGCAGTATTTT
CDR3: CATSRVDALGDTQYF

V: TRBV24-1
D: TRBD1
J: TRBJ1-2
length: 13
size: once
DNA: TGTGCCACCAGTGAACGGACAGGGGTTGGCTACACCTTC
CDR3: CATSERTGVGYTF

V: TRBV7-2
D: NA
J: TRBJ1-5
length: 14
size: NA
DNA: TGTGCCAGCAGCTTCACCCCGGGGGATCAGCCCCAGCATTTT
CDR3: CASSFTPGDQPQHF

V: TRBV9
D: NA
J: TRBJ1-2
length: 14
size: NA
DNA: TGTGCCAGCAGCCCCCCCGGCGGGAACTATGGCTACACCTTC
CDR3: CASSPPGGNYGYTF

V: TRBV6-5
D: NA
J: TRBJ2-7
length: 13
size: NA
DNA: TGTGCCAGCAGCGGGGTTATCGGCTACGAGCAGTACTTC
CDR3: CASSGVIGYEQYF

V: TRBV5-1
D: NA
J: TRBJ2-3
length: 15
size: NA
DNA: TGCGCCAGCGCAGGGGATGGCGGAAACACAGATACGCAGTATTTT
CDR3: CASAGDGGNTDTQYF

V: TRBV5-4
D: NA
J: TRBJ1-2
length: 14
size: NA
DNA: TGTGCCAGCACCCCTCAGAGACAGGTTCGGGGCTACACCTTC
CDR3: CASTPQRQVRGYTF

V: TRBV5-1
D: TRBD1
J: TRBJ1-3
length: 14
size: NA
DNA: TGCGCCAGCAGCTCAGGGGGCTCACGAAACACCATATATTTT
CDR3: CASSSGGSRNTIYF

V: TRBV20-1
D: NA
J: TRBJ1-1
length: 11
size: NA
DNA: TGCAGTGCTATAAGGAGGGCTGAAGCTTTCTTT
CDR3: CSAIRRAEAFF

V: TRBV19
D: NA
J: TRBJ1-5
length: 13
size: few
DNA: TGTGCCAGTAGCTCAGCGGGGGATCAGCCCCAGCATTTT
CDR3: CASSSAGDQPQHF

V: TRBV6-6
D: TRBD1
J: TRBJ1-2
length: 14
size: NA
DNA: TGTGCCAGCCGCCCGGGAGGGGGCAACTATGGCTACACCTTC
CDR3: CASRPGGGNYGYTF

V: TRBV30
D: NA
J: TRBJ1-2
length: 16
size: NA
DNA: TGTGCCTGGGGTGCGGGAACGGAGGTTATTCTCTATGGCTACACCTTC
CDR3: CAWGAGTEVILYGYTF

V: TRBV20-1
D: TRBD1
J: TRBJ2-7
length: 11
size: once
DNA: TGCAGTGCAATAACAGGGGGAAGGCAGTACTTC
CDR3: CSAITGGRQYF

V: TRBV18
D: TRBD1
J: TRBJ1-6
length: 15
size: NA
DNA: TGTGCCAGCTCCCAGGGGGCCTCCTATAATTCACCCCTCCACTTT
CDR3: CASSQGASYNSPLHF